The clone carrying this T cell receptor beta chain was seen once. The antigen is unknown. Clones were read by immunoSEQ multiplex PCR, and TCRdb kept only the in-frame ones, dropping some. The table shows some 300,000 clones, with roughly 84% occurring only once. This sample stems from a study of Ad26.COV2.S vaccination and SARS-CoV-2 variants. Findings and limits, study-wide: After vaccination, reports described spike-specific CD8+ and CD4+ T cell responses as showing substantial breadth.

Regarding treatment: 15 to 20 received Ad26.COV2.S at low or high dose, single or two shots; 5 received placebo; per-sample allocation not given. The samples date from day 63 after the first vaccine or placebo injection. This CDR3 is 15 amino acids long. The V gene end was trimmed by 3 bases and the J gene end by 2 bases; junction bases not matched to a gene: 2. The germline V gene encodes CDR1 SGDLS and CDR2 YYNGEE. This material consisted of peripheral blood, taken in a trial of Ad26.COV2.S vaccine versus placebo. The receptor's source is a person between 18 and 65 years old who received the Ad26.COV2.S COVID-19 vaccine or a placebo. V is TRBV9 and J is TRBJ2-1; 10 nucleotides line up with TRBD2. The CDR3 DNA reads TGTGCCAGCAGCGAGCGGGGGGGCACCTACAATGAGCAGTTCTTC. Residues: CASSERGGTYNEQFF.